This TCR beta chain emerged from a study of cytomegalovirus exposure and HLA in healthy donors. In the PCR, 60 Vbeta and 13 Jbeta primers were used. Profiling relied on immunoSEQ multiplex PCR, and the TCRdb table lists in-frame clones only, not all of them. The table lists 65,000 to 100,000 clones, more than 60% of them singletons. The germline gives CDR1 MNHNY, CDR2 SVGAGI (reference sequence). The CDR3 spans 15 residues. The trim removed 6 bases at V and 7 bases at J, leaving 5 bases unmatched. This clone was detected only once. The chain uses TRBV6-6 and TRBJ1-6; 11 nucleotides line up with TRBD1. The sequenced sample was PBMCs. The receptor was derived from a man aged 40-49 years in good health and CMV-seronegative. The CDR3 loop reads CASSGTGGTNSPLHF. The CDR3 DNA reads as TGTGCCAGCAGCGGGACAGGGGGAACGAATTCACCCCTCCACTTT.